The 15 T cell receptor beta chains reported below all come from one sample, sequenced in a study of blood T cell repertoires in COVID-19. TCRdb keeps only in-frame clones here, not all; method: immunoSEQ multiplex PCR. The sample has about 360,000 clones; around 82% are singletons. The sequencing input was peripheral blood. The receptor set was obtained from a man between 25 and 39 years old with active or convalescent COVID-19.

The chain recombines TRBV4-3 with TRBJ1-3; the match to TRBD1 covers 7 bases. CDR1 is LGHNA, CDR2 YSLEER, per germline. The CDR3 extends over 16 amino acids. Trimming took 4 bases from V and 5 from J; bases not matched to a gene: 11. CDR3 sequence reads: CASSPRAQGMRNTIYF. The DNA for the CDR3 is TGCGCCAGCAGCCCAAGGGCACAGGGGATGAGAAACACCATATATTTT.

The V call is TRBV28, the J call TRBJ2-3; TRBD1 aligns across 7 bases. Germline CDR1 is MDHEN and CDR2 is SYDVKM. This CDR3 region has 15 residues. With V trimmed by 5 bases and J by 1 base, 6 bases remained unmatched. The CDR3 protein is CASSPAGGRTDTQYF. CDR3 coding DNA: TGTGCCAGCAGTCCGGCAGGGGGTCGCACAGATACGCAGTATTTT.

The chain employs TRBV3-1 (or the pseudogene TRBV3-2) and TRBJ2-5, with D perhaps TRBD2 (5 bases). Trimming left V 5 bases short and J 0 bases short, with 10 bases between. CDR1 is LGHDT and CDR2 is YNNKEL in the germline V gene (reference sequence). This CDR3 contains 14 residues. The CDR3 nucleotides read TGTGCCAGCAGCACCCGACTAAACCAAGAGACCCAGTACTTC. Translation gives CASSTRLNQETQYF.

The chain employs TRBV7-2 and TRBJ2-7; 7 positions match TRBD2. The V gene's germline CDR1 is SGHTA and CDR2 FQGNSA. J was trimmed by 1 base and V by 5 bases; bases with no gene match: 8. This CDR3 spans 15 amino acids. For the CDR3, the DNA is TGTGCCAGCAGCCGGACCGACGGGGGGTCCTACGAGCAGTACTTC. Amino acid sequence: CASSRTDGGSYEQYF.

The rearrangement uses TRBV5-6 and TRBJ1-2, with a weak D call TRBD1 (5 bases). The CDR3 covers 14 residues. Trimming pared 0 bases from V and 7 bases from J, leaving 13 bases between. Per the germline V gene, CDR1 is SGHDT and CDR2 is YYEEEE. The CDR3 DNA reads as TGTGCCAGCAGCTTGGAGGTAACAGGAACTGGCTACACCTTC. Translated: CASSLEVTGTGYTF.

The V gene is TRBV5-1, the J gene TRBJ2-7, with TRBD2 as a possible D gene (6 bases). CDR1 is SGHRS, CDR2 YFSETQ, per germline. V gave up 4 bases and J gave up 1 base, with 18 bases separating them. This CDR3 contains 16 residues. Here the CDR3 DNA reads TGCGCCAGCAGCCTGGAGGGCGGGTTCGTATCCTACGAGCAGTACTTC. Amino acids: CASSLEGGFVSYEQYF.

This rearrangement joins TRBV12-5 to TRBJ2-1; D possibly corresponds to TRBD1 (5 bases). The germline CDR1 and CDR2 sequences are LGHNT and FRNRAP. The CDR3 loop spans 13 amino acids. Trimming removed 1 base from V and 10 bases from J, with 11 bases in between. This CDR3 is CASGLGPQDEQFF. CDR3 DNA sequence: TGTGCTAGTGGTTTGGGACCACAGGACGAGCAGTTCTTC.

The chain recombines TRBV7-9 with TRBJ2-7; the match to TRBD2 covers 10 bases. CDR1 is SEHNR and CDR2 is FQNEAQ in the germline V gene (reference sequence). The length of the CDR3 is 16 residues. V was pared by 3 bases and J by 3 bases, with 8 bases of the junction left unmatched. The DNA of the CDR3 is TGTGCCAGCAGCTTTATAGGGACTAGCGTAAGCTACGAGCAGTACTTC. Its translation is CASSFIGTSVSYEQYF.

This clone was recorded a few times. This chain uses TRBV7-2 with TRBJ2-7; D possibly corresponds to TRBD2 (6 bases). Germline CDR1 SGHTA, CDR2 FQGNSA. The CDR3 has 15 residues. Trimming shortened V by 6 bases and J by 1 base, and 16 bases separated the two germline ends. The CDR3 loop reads CASSSGASASYEQYF. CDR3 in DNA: TGTGCCAGCAGTTCCGGGGCTAGCGCATCCTACGAGCAGTACTTC. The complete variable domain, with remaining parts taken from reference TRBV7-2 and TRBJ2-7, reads GAGVSQSPSNKVTEKGKDVELRCDPISGHTALYWYRQSLGQGLEFLIYFQGNSAPDKSGLPSDRFSAERTGGSVSTLTIQRTQQEDSAVYLCASSSGASASYEQYFGPGTRLTVT.

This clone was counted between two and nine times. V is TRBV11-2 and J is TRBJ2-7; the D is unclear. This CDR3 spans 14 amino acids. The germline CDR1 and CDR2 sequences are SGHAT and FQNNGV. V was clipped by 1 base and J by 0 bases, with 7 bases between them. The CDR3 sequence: CASSLVYSSYEQYF. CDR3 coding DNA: TGTGCCAGCAGCTTAGTATATTCCTCCTACGAGCAGTACTTC. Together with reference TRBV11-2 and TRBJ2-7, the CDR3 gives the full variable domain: EAGVAQSPRYKIIEKRQSVAFWCNPISGHATLYWYQQILGQGPKLLIQFQNNGVVDDSQLPKDRFSAERLKGVDSTLKIQPAKLEDSAVYLCASSLVYSSYEQYFGPGTRLTVT.

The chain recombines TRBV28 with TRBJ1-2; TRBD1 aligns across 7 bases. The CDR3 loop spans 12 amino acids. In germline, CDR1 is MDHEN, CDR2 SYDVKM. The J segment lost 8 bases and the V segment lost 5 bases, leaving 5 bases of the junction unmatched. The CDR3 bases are TGTGCCAGCAGTCCGGGACAGTTGGGCTACACCTTC. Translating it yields CASSPGQLGYTF.

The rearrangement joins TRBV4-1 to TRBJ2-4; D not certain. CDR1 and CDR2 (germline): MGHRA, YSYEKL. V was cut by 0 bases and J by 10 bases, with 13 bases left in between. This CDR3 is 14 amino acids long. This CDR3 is CASSQDSLVGIQYF. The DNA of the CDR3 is TGCGCCAGCAGCCAAGACAGCCTTGTCGGGATTCAGTACTTC.

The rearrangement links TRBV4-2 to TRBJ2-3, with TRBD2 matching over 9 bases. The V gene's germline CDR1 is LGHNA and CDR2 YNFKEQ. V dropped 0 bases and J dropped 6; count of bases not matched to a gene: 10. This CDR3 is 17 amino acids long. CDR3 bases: TGTGCCAGCAGCCAAGAGGCTAGCGGGGCCCTCGTGGATACGCAGTATTTT. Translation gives CASSQEASGALVDTQYF.

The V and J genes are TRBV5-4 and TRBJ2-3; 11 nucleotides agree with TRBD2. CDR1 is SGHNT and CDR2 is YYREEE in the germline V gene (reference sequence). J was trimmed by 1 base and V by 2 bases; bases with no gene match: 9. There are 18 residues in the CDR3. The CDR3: CASSFLAGGPPRTDTQYF. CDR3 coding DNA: TGTGCCAGCAGCTTTCTAGCGGGGGGACCTCCCCGCACAGATACGCAGTATTTT.

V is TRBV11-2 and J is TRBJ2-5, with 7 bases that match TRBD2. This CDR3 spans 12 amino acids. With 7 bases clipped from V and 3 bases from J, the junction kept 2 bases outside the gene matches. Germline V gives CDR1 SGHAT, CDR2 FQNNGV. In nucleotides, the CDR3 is TGTGCCAGCATGAGCGGGGAAGAGACCCAGTACTTC. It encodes CASMSGEETQYF.